The 22 T cell receptor beta chains given below trace back to one sample, sequenced in a study of response to subunit inactivated influenza vaccine (dated by TCRdb to 2017 to 2018). The library was prepared using RT-PCR. The sequencer listed for this sample is Illumina HiSeq 2500. TCRdb reprocessing: public reads trimmed at Q25 with fastp, clones called with MiXCR, in-frame beta chains kept. Entries are consolidated by CDR3 protein sequence, retaining the most common genes and DNA. For this sample the table gives about 800,000 distinct CDR3 sequences, of which approximately 22% were detected only once. The leading ten clones occupy about 9.4% of the sample. The source was PBMCs from blood, collected around 5 days after vaccination. Receptors were obtained from a man in his fifties or sixties who received an inactivated influenza vaccine. Donor details come from another sample of the same person, matched by shared clones.

A few counts support this clonotype. This chain joins TRBV14 and TRBJ1-6; 7 nucleotides line up with TRBD1. The V gene end was trimmed by 4 bases and the J gene end by 10 bases; junction bases not matched to a gene: 10. The CDR3 is 15 residues long. CDR1 and CDR2 (germline): SGHDN, FVKESK. The CDR3 loop is CASSLRQGLRSPLHF. CDR3 bases: TGTGCCAGCAGCCTAAGACAGGGTCTGAGGTCACCCCTCCACTTT.

The chain has TRBV4-2 and TRBJ2-2; 8 bases agree with TRBD2. Germline V CDR1 and CDR2: LGHNA, YNFKEQ. With V trimmed by 4 bases and J by 8 bases, 6 bases remained unmatched. CDR3 length: 14 amino acids. CDR3 DNA: TGTGCCAGCAGCCGGGGACTAGAGGCGGGGGAGCTGTTTTTT. Its protein is CASSRGLEAGELFF.

This clonotype occurred a few times. The chain recombines TRBV29-1 with TRBJ2-7, with D possibly being TRBD1 (5 bases). CDR3 size: 13 residues. The germline gives CDR1 SQVTM, CDR2 ANQGSEA. V lost 5 bases and J 7 bases, leaving 18 bases between the germline ends. The CDR3 bases are TGCAGCGTTCGATCCCTATACGCAGGGGAGCAGTACTTC. Its translation: CSVRSLYAGEQYF.

The rearrangement joins TRBV15 to TRBJ2-5, with no clear D. Trimming stripped 5 bases from V and 5 bases from J, with 6 bases between. Germline assignment: CDR1 LNHNV and CDR2 YYDKDF (reference sequence). This CDR3 contains 11 residues. The CDR3 loop reads CATSLRETQYF. The DNA of the CDR3 is TGTGCCACCAGCCTCCGGGAGACCCAGTACTTC.

This clonotype was counted at least ten times. The chain combines TRBV29-1 with TRBJ2-3; 7 bases line up with TRBD1. V was pared by 6 bases and J by 1 base, with 7 bases of the junction left unmatched. Germline values: CDR1 SQVTM, CDR2 ANQGSEA. The length of the CDR3 is 14 residues. The CDR3 loop is CSVSRDSRTDTQYF. The CDR3 DNA reads as TGCAGCGTCTCCCGGGACAGTCGCACAGATACGCAGTATTTT.

This clonotype has a single count. The chain has TRBV29-1 and TRBJ1-2; D is possibly TRBD1 (5 bases). The V end lost 0 bases, the J end lost 4 bases, and 12 bases lay between the germline ends. CDR1 and CDR2 (germline): SQVTM, ANQGSEA. The length of the CDR3 is 14 residues. CDR3 sequence: CSVEDPGDSYGYTF. DNA of the CDR3: TGCAGCGTTGAAGATCCGGGGGACTCCTATGGCTACACCTTC. Full variable domain (remainder filled in from reference TRBV29-1 and TRBJ1-2): SAVISQKPSRDICQRGTSLTIQCQVDSQVTMMFWYRQQPGQSLTLIATANQGSEATYESGFVIDKFPISRPNLTFSTLTVSNMSPEDSSIYLCSVEDPGDSYGYTFGSGTRLTVV.

This clonotype was observed a handful of times. V and J are TRBV5-1 and TRBJ2-7; 11 positions match TRBD2. Germline V CDR1 and CDR2: SGHRS, YFSETQ. The V gene end was trimmed by 3 bases and the J gene end by 2 bases; junction bases not matched to a gene: 7. The CDR3 consists of 16 residues. Written as DNA, the CDR3 is TGCGCCAGCAGCTCGCTGACTAGCGGGAAAACCTACGAGCAGTACTTC. Its protein product is CASSSLTSGKTYEQYF.

This clonotype was counted a few times. V and J are TRBV10-3 and TRBJ2-2, with TRBD2 as a possible D gene (6 bases). Germline values: CDR1 ENHRY, CDR2 SYGVKD. V shed 6 bases and J shed 4 bases, with 12 bases lying between them. The CDR3 loop spans 14 amino acids. CDR3 sequence: CAISPSAGTGELFF. The CDR3, as DNA: TGTGCCATCAGCCCTAGCGCGGGCACCGGGGAGCTGTTTTTT.

The chain recombines TRBV15 with TRBJ2-1; 12 nucleotides agree with TRBD2. V trimming: 1 base; J trimming: 8 bases; junction bases outside the gene matches: 6. This CDR3 spans 16 amino acids. Germline assignment: CDR1 LNHNV and CDR2 YYDKDF (reference sequence). The chain's CDR3 is CATSRALAGGLDEQFF. The CDR3 nucleotides are TGTGCCACCAGCAGAGCCCTAGCGGGAGGGCTCGATGAGCAGTTCTTC. Variable domain in full (rest from reference TRBV15 and TRBJ2-1): DAMVIQNPRYQVTQFGKPVTLSCSQTLNHNVMYWYQQKSSQAPKLLFHYYDKDFNNEADTPDNFQSRRPNTSFCFLDIRSPGLGDTAMYLCATSRALAGGLDEQFFGPGTRLTVL.

V and J are TRBV5-1 and TRBJ2-3; TRBD2 agrees at 12 bases. CDR3 size: 16 residues. Trimming at V came to 0 bases and at J to 4 bases, leaving 3 bases not matched to a gene. Germline-derived CDR1 and CDR2 are SGHRS and YFSETQ. The CDR3 coding sequence is TGCGCCAGCAGCTTGGAGACTAGCGGGGGCCCAGATACGCAGTATTTT. Protein: CASSLETSGGPDTQYF.

The chain employs TRBV28 and TRBJ2-5; 7 bases line up with TRBD1. Germline loops: CDR1 MDHEN, CDR2 SYDVKM. The CDR3 runs to 13 residues. V lost 5 bases to trimming and J lost 9 bases; unmatched junction nucleotides: 9. CDR3 coding DNA: TGTGCCAGCAGTACTGACAGGGATAGGGCCCAGTACTTC. Its protein is CASSTDRDRAQYF.

The V call is TRBV6-5, the J call TRBJ1-1; perhaps TRBD1 as D (6 bases). The CDR3 spans 15 residues. Germline CDR1 is MNHEY and CDR2 is SVGAGI. V was clipped by 0 bases and J by 7 bases, with 15 bases between them. CDR3 in amino acids: CASSYSGTLGSEAFF. DNA for the CDR3: TGTGCCAGCAGTTACTCCGGGACACTGGGGAGTGAAGCTTTCTTT.

The gene calls are TRBV5-6 and TRBJ2-4; 9 bases align to TRBD1. The ends lost 7 bases at V and 7 bases at J; junction bases unmatched: 6. The CDR3 has 13 amino acids. Germline CDR1 is SGHDT and CDR2 is YYEEEE. The DNA of the CDR3 is TGTGCCAGCGCCGATACAGGGGGCAACATTCAGTACTTC. Residues: CASADTGGNIQYF.

This chain uses TRBV4-2 with TRBJ2-7; tentative D call: TRBD1 (6 bases). Deletions cut 0 bases from V and 5 bases from J, with 17 bases between. In germline, CDR1 is LGHNA, CDR2 YNFKEQ. The CDR3 covers 16 residues. CDR3 nucleotides: TGTGCCAGCAGCCAAGATTTTAACAGGGAGTCACACGAGCAGTACTTC. Protein: CASSQDFNRESHEQYF.

The chain couples TRBV20-1 to TRBJ2-1; maybe TRBD2 (6 bases). There are 15 residues in the CDR3. The germline V gene encodes CDR1 DFQATT and CDR2 SNEGSKA (reference sequence). Trimming cost V 5 bases and J 5 bases, with 19 bases left between them. DNA for the CDR3: TGCAGTGCTCCCCCCCTCGGACTAAGAAACAATGAGCAGTTCTTC. This codes for CSAPPLGLRNNEQFF.

This clonotype has only a few counts. The chain joins TRBV20-1 to TRBJ1-1; perhaps TRBD1 as D (6 bases). Between the trimmed V and J ends, which lost 2 bases and 2 bases, there was a span of 12 bases. Germline V gives CDR1 DFQATT, CDR2 SNEGSKA (reference sequence). The CDR3 consists of 14 residues. CDR3 protein: CSARSTQGNTEAFF. Here the CDR3 DNA reads TGCAGTGCTAGATCGACACAGGGTAACACTGAAGCTTTCTTT.

The gene calls are TRBV4-1 and TRBJ1-5; D unresolved. The CDR3 contains 15 residues. Per germline, CDR1 MGHRA and CDR2 YSYEKL. Trimming stripped 4 bases from V and 2 bases from J, with 12 bases between. In DNA form, the CDR3 reads TGCGCCAGCAGCCGGTCCCCCGCGGGCAATCAGCCCCAGCATTTT. This encodes CASSRSPAGNQPQHF.

This chain uses TRBV6-2 or TRBV6-3 with TRBJ2-3; D gene ambiguous. Germline loops: CDR1 MNHEY, CDR2 SVGEGT. V lost 4 bases and J lost 4, with 9 bases in between. The CDR3 has 13 residues. CDR3 in amino acids: CASSLPVADTQYF. CDR3 coding DNA: TGTGCCAGCAGTTTACCGGTGGCAGATACGCAGTATTTT.

The rearrangement joins TRBV11-2 to TRBJ2-3; 10 nucleotides match TRBD2. From germline, CDR1 is SGHAT and CDR2 FQNNGV. The V and J ends lost 6 bases and 3 bases, in that order; junction bases with no gene match: 24. The CDR3 covers 21 residues. The CDR3 DNA follows: TGTGCCAGCAGTCCTACCCCCGGACTAGCGGCCCACCTTTACCCTACAGATACGCAGTATTTT. Protein: CASSPTPGLAAHLYPTDTQYF.

This clonotype was counted only a few times. The rearrangement links TRBV20-1 to TRBJ2-7; 7 nucleotides align to TRBD1. The CDR3 extends over 13 amino acids. V was pared by 6 bases and J by 6 bases, with 11 bases of the junction left unmatched. CDR1 and CDR2 from the germline V gene are DFQATT and SNEGSKA (reference sequence). The CDR3 sequence: CSAKGGIISEQYF. CDR3 bases: TGCAGTGCCAAAGGGGGCATAATTTCCGAGCAGTACTTC.

V is TRBV27 and J is TRBJ2-3, with unresolved D. Germline CDR1 reads MNHEY; CDR2 reads SMNVEV (reference sequence). The CDR3 has 13 residues. Trimming took off 3 bases at V and 2 bases at J, with 6 bases between the two ends. The chain's CDR3 is CASSFTVTDTQYF. DNA for the CDR3: TGTGCCAGCAGTTTCACGGTCACAGATACGCAGTATTTT.

The chain carries TRBV7-2 and TRBJ2-5; 11 bases are shared with TRBD2. V was clipped by 5 bases and J by 2 bases; unmatched bases: 4. The CDR3 loop spans 15 amino acids. In germline, CDR1 is SGHTA, CDR2 FQGNSA. CDR3 sequence reads: CASSTGTSGQETQYF. The CDR3, as DNA: TGTGCCAGCAGCACAGGGACTAGCGGACAAGAGACCCAGTACTTC. Drawing the rest from reference TRBV7-2 and TRBJ2-5, the complete variable domain is GAGVSQSPSNKVTEKGKDVELRCDPISGHTALYWYRQSLGQGLEFLIYFQGNSAPDKSGLPSDRFSAERTGGSVSTLTIQRTQQEDSAVYLCASSTGTSGQETQYFGPGTRLLVL.